This is a list of T cell receptor beta chains from one sample in a study of control samples from healthy donors and cancer patients. The assay was immunoSEQ multiplex PCR, and TCRdb's table has in-frame clones only and misses some. The sample has 120,000 or so clones, roughly 90% seen once. The material sequenced was blood. The receptors stem from a man in his fifties in good health. CDR3s include the opening cysteine and the closing phenylalanine or tryptophan. A D gene is named only where the DNA matches it firmly. Where a row states a size, it is once, few, many or the class of an expanded clone; other rows omit it.

TRBV3-1/TRBV3-2	TRBD1	TRBJ2-7	NA	TGTGCCAGCAGCCACCAGGGGGCGGTCCACGAGCAGTACTTC	CASSHQGAVHEQYF
TRBV2	TRBD1	TRBJ2-1	NA	TGTGCCACCGCGACCCCGGGACAGGGATCGAACAATGAGCAGTTCTTC	CATATPGQGSNNEQFF
TRBV10-2	NA	TRBJ1-6	NA	TGCGCCAGCAGGTCGGGACACAATGTCTCCGGAGAACTTATTGGTTCACCCCTCCACTTT	CASRSGHNVSGELIGSPLHF
TRBV5-1	NA	TRBJ1-3	NA	TGCGCCAGCAGCTTGGTTGGAGGCTCTGGAAACACCATATATTTT	CASSLVGGSGNTIYF
TRBV6-1	TRBD1	TRBJ1-3	NA	TGTGCCAGCAGTGAATGGTTACAGGGGGCTTTTGGAAACACCATATATTTT	CASSEWLQGAFGNTIYF
TRBV5-1	TRBD2	TRBJ2-3	NA	TGCGCCAGCAGCTTGGGGGCTAGCGGGTACACAGATACGCAGTATTTT	CASSLGASGYTDTQYF
TRBV5-4	NA	TRBJ1-5	NA	TGTGCCAGCAGCTTGCAATTTAGCAATCAGCCCCAGCATTTT	CASSLQFSNQPQHF
TRBV6-2/TRBV6-3	TRBD1	TRBJ1-6	NA	TGTGCCAGCAGTCCGCGACAGGGGATCTCACCCCTCCACTTT	CASSPRQGISPLHF
TRBV7-8	TRBD1	TRBJ1-6	NA	TGTGCCAGCAGCTTCTTCGTAGGGACAGGGGATTCACCCCTCCACTTT	CASSFFVGTGDSPLHF
TRBV21-1	NA	TRBJ2-2	NA	TGTGCCAGCATTCAAGCGGGAGCCGGGGAGCTGTTTTTT	CASIQAGAGELFF
TRBV18	TRBD1	TRBJ2-7	NA	TGTGCCAGCTCAACCTCTCCGGGACAGGGACCTGCCGAGCAGTACTTC	CASSTSPGQGPAEQYF
TRBV2	NA	TRBJ1-4	NA	TGTGCCAGCAGGGTAGGGATGGGAGAAAAACTGTTTTTT	CASRVGMGEKLFF
TRBV4-2	TRBD1	TRBJ1-5	NA	TGTGCCAGCAGCCAGGAGGGACAGGGAGGAGAGCCCCAGCATTTT	CASSQEGQGGEPQHF
TRBV10-3	NA	TRBJ2-7	NA	TGTGCCATCAGTGAGTCCGGAGGGATCTACGAGCAGTACTTC	CAISESGGIYEQYF
TRBV19	NA	TRBJ2-6	NA	TGTGCCAGTAGTCAAACATTGGGCTCTGGGGCCAACGTCCTGACTTTC	CASSQTLGSGANVLTF
TRBV18	NA	TRBJ1-1	NA	TGTGCCAGCTCACCTCAGGCAGGTGTAAACACTGAAGCTTTCTTT	CASSPQAGVNTEAFF
TRBV6-2/TRBV6-3	NA	TRBJ2-5	NA	TGTGCCAGCAGTCAACCGGGACATCAAGAGACCCAGTACTTC	CASSQPGHQETQYF
TRBV2	NA	TRBJ2-1	NA	TGTGCCAGCAGTAACAGGGCCCTTCTCTCCTACAATGAGCAGTTCTTC	CASSNRALLSYNEQFF
TRBV5-1	NA	TRBJ2-2	NA	TGCGCCAGCAGCTTGGATGGACAGATGAACACCGGGGAGCTGTTTTTT	CASSLDGQMNTGELFF
TRBV6-5	TRBD1	TRBJ2-7	once	TGTGCCAGCACCGCGGACAGGGTCACCTACGAGCAGTACTTC	CASTADRVTYEQYF
TRBV2	TRBD1	TRBJ1-2	NA	TGTGCCAGCAGTGAACCGGCAGGGGGGTATGGCTACACCTTC	CASSEPAGGYGYTF
TRBV13	TRBD2	TRBJ2-3	NA	TGTGCCAGCAGCTCTAGACTAGCGGGGGGGCATGATACGCAGTATTTT	CASSSRLAGGHDTQYF
TRBV19	NA	TRBJ1-5	NA	TGTGCCAGTAGTCCGTATAGCAATCAGCCCCAGCATTTT	CASSPYSNQPQHF
TRBV29-1	TRBD1	TRBJ1-2	NA	TGCAGCGTTCGTGCGGAAACAGGGGGCAGGGGCTACACCTTC	CSVRAETGGRGYTF
TRBV5-1	NA	TRBJ1-1	NA	TGCGCCAGCAGCTTGGATCTGGGGGCGAGGGGGGACACTGAAGCTTTCTTT	CASSLDLGARGDTEAFF
TRBV30	NA	TRBJ2-7	NA	TGTGCCTGGAGCCCCCTACCTATCCAGCAGTACTTC	CAWSPLPIQQYF
TRBV11-2	NA	TRBJ1-1	NA	TGTGCCAGCAGCTTAGGAGGGAACACTGAAGCTTTCTTT	CASSLGGNTEAFF
TRBV5-3	NA	TRBJ1-2	NA	TGTGCCAGAAGCTTGAGGAACTATGGCTACACCTTC	CARSLRNYGYTF
TRBV19	NA	TRBJ2-1	NA	TGTGCCAGTAGTCCGGGGCGCTCCTACAATGAGCAGTTCTTC	CASSPGRSYNEQFF
TRBV2	NA	TRBJ2-5	NA	TGTGCCAGCAGTGAATTAAGAGAGACCCAGTACTTC	CASSELRETQYF
TRBV7-2	NA	TRBJ1-2	NA	TGTGTCAGCAGCTTAGGGGCAGACACCTATGGCTACACCTTC	CVSSLGADTYGYTF
TRBV9	NA	TRBJ2-3	NA	TGTGCCAGCAGCGTAGTTGTGGAAGATACGCAGTATTTT	CASSVVVEDTQYF
TRBV10-3	NA	TRBJ1-3	once	TGTGCCATCAGTATCGACAGGTCCAACTCTGGAAACACCATATATTTT	CAISIDRSNSGNTIYF
TRBV18	NA	TRBJ2-2	NA	TGTGCCAGCTCACCTTCCGCTAACACCGGGGAGCTGTTTTTT	CASSPSANTGELFF
TRBV6-2/TRBV6-3	NA	TRBJ1-1	NA	TGTGCCAGCAGTTTTTCAACGGGGGGAAACACTGAAGCTTTCTTT	CASSFSTGGNTEAFF
TRBV19	NA	TRBJ2-1	NA	TGTGCCAGTAGCTCGACAGGCTACAATGAGCAGTTCTTC	CASSSTGYNEQFF
TRBV19	TRBD1	TRBJ1-2	once	TGTGCCACCTTGAGATCGACAGGGAGCTATGGCTACACCTTC	CATLRSTGSYGYTF
TRBV18	NA	TRBJ1-2	once	TGTGCCAGCTCAACGAGTCCTGAGGTACCTTCTGGCTACACCTTC	CASSTSPEVPSGYTF
TRBV7-9	TRBD1	TRBJ2-3	NA	TGTGCCAGCAGCTCGCCAGGGGGCATTTCGGTAGATACGCAGTATTTT	CASSSPGGISVDTQYF
TRBV23-1	TRBD1	TRBJ2-7	NA	TGCGCCAGCAGTCAATCGTCGGGACAGTCTTCCTACGAGCAGTACTTC	CASSQSSGQSSYEQYF
TRBV5-4	TRBD1	TRBJ1-1	once	TGTGCCAGCAGCTTGGGTTCTAGAGGGGGCAGGAACACTGAAGCTTTCTTT	CASSLGSRGGRNTEAFF
TRBV10-2	NA	TRBJ1-1	NA	TGCGCCAGCAGTGCTCAGGGTGTGGCAGCTTTCTTT	CASSAQGVAAFF
TRBV5-6	NA	TRBJ1-2	NA	TGTGCCAGCATCTCATCGTCAGGGATTTGGGCCCAGGGCTACACCTTC	CASISSSGIWAQGYTF